Presented here are 25 T cell receptor beta chains from one specimen sequenced in a study of blood T cell repertoires in COVID-19. The protocol was immunoSEQ multiplex PCR, while the TCRdb copy is restricted to in-frame clones and leaves out a portion. The table has about 110,000 clones, over 65% seen once; the top ten hold 1.5% to 2%. Sequenced sample: peripheral blood. The receptors here all came from a woman aged 40 to 50 with acute or convalescent COVID-19.

The chain uses TRBV11-2 and TRBJ2-5; TRBD1 is a possible D gene (7 bases). With 7 bases removed from V and 5 bases from J, the gap between germline ends came to 20 bases. The CDR3 runs 15 residues. Germline V gene lookup returns CDR1 SGHAT and CDR2 FQNNGV. This CDR3 reads CASTQGVITSETQYF. CDR3 nucleotide sequence: TGTGCCAGCACCCAGGGGGTCATAACTAGCGAGACCCAGTACTTC.

The rearrangement joins TRBV18 to TRBJ1-5; D perhaps matches TRBD1 (5 bases). CDR1 and CDR2 (germline): KGHSH, LQKENI. The CDR3 totals 13 residues. V lost 3 bases to trimming and J lost 15 bases, with 18 bases between them. CDR3 protein: CASSPPSTESRHF. In nucleotides, the CDR3 is TGTGCCAGCTCACCTCCGTCGACAGAATCGCGGCATTTT. Full variable domain (rest looked up from reference TRBV18 and TRBJ1-5): NAGVMQNPRHLVRRRGQEARLRCSPMKGHSHVYWYRQLPEEGLKFMVYLQKENIIDESGMPKERFSAEFPKEGPSILRIQQVVRGDSAAYFCASSPPSTESRHFGDGTRLSIL.

The chain links TRBV11-1 to TRBJ1-1, with D possibly matching TRBD1 (6 bases). Germline V lookup: CDR1 SGHAT, CDR2 FQDESV (reference sequence). The CDR3 runs to 16 residues. V lost 0 bases to trimming and J lost 3 bases, with 14 bases between them. Written as DNA, the CDR3 is TGTGCCAGCAGCTTAGCTACCACAGGGTTGGACACTGAAGCTTTCTTT. As protein: CASSLATTGLDTEAFF.

This chain joins TRBV7-2 and TRBJ1-1; D is uncertain. Germline loops: CDR1 SGHTA, CDR2 FQGNSA. The CDR3 is 15 residues long. The V and J ends lost 2 bases and 1 base respectively, with 11 bases between them. CDR3 in amino acids: CASSLQSGSNTEAFF. The CDR3 DNA is TGTGCCAGCAGCTTACAAAGTGGCTCGAACACTGAAGCTTTCTTT.

The rearrangement links TRBV10-3 to TRBJ1-3; D uncertain. Germline lookup yields CDR1 ENHRY and CDR2 SYGVKD. The CDR3 spans 13 residues. V was pared by 4 bases and J by 3 bases, with 7 bases between. The CDR3, as DNA: TGTGCCATCAGTGCCGGGAATGGAAACACCATATATTTT. Its translation is CAISAGNGNTIYF.

This chain joins TRBV11-2 and TRBJ2-5; 10 nucleotides align to TRBD2. V lost 1 base to trimming and J lost 5 bases; unmatched junction nucleotides: 4. CDR1 is SGHAT, CDR2 FQNNGV, per germline. This CDR3 is built from 15 residues. CDR3 in amino acids: CASSLVGSGGETQYF. CDR3 bases: TGTGCCAGCAGCTTAGTTGGTAGCGGGGGGGAGACCCAGTACTTC.

V gene TRBV29-1 combines with J gene TRBJ2-3, with TRBD2 identical over 7 bases. The ends lost 0 bases at V and 1 base at J; junction bases unmatched: 10. Germline values: CDR1 SQVTM, CDR2 ANQGSEA. This CDR3 region has 17 residues. As DNA, the CDR3 is TGCAGCGTTGAAGATACAGAACGGGGGGTAGGCACAGATACGCAGTATTTT. Its translation: CSVEDTERGVGTDTQYF.

The V call is TRBV9, the J call TRBJ1-1, with a possible D match to TRBD1 (6 bases). V was trimmed by 3 bases and J by 3 bases, leaving 12 bases between them. Germline assignment: CDR1 SGDLS and CDR2 YYNGEE. This CDR3 spans 14 amino acids. The CDR3 is CASSGNRVDTEAFF. The CDR3 DNA reads as TGTGCCAGCAGCGGGAACAGGGTCGACACTGAAGCTTTCTTT.

The DNA of the CDR3 is TGCAGTGCTAGTCCTCCGGACAGGGGAAACACCATATATTTT. Amino acids: CSASPPDRGNTIYF. This chain joins TRBV20-1 and TRBJ1-3; 7 bases line up with TRBD1. V lost 3 bases to trimming and J lost 4 bases; unmatched junction nucleotides: 6. The CDR3 is 14 amino acids. Germline V gene data show CDR1 as DFQATT and CDR2 as SNEGSKA (reference sequence).

A single count supports this clone. The chain recombines TRBV27 with TRBJ1-2; 9 positions match TRBD1. CDR3 size: 14 residues. CDR1 MNHEY and CDR2 SMNVEV come from the germline V gene (reference sequence). The V and J ends lost 6 bases and 4 bases, in that order; junction bases with no gene match: 6. CDR3 loop: CASSVQGAGYGYTF. CDR3 DNA: TGTGCCAGCAGCGTACAGGGGGCGGGCTATGGCTACACCTTC.

This clone appeared once. V is TRBV4-1 and J is TRBJ1-6, with 7 bases aligning to TRBD1. V lost 4 bases, J lost 0 bases, and 12 bases stayed unmatched. The germline V gene encodes CDR1 MGHRA and CDR2 YSYEKL. The CDR3 has 19 amino acids. The CDR3 DNA reads TGCGCCAGCAGCCTAGGACAGGCCGTCAAGAGCTCCTATAATTCACCCCTCCACTTT. The encoded protein is CASSLGQAVKSSYNSPLHF.

The chain couples TRBV2 to TRBJ1-5; D may be TRBD1 (5 bases). Trimming cost V 2 bases and J 0 bases, with 8 bases left between them. Per germline, CDR1 SNHLY and CDR2 FYNNEI. The CDR3 has 15 amino acids. The CDR3 sequence is CASSELRGSNQPQHF. The CDR3 bases are TGTGCCAGCAGTGAATTAAGGGGTAGCAATCAGCCCCAGCATTTT.

In DNA form, the CDR3 reads TGTGCCAGCAGCGAAGGGACGCGGGGGGAAGCTTTCTTT. It specifies CASSEGTRGEAFF. The chain is built from TRBV7-3 and TRBJ1-1; a weak D match, TRBD1 (5 bases). This CDR3 contains 13 residues. CDR1 and CDR2 (germline): SGHTA, FQGTGA. V was pared by 5 bases and J by 8 bases, with 15 bases between.

This chain joins TRBV7-3 and TRBJ1-1; D possibly corresponds to TRBD1 (5 bases). Per the germline V gene, CDR1 is SGHTA and CDR2 is FQGTGA. Trimming left V 5 bases short and J 8 bases short, with 15 bases between. The CDR3 extends over 13 amino acids. CDR3 in DNA: TGTGCCAGCAGCCCATGGGGGGAAGGCGAAGCTTTCTTT. It yields the protein CASSPWGEGEAFF.

This chain connects TRBV2 to TRBJ2-5, with D possibly being TRBD1 (6 bases). Germline V gene lookup returns CDR1 SNHLY and CDR2 FYNNEI. V gave up 4 bases and J gave up 1 base, with 10 bases separating them. This CDR3 is 14 amino acids long. CDR3 protein: CASSGQGTQETQYF. The CDR3 DNA is TGTGCCAGCAGTGGCCAGGGGACCCAAGAGACCCAGTACTTC.

This rearrangement joins TRBV29-1 to TRBJ1-6, with 8 bases matching TRBD1. Looked up from germline, CDR1 is SQVTM and CDR2 is ANQGSEA. Trimming cost V 1 base and J 11 bases; bases outside gene matches: 1. The CDR3 is 12 residues long. The CDR3 is CSVEGQGTPLHF. The CDR3 nucleotides are TGCAGCGTTGAAGGACAGGGGACACCCCTCCACTTT.

The chain combines TRBV10-2 with TRBJ1-2; 8 bases map to TRBD1. This CDR3 spans 14 amino acids. Germline V CDR1 and CDR2: WSHSY, SAAADI. V lost 4 bases and J lost 3; bases outside the gene matches: 4. This CDR3 reads CASSGSGGDYGYTF. In nucleotides, the CDR3 is TGCGCCAGCAGTGGGTCAGGGGGCGACTATGGCTACACCTTC.

CDR3 in amino acids: CASSPGTGGRVVETQYF. The CDR3 DNA sequence: TGTGCCAGCTCACCAGGGACAGGGGGACGAGTGGTGGAGACCCAGTACTTC. The chain employs TRBV18 and TRBJ2-5; the match to TRBD1 covers 11 bases. Germline V gives CDR1 KGHSH, CDR2 LQKENI. This CDR3 is 17 amino acids long. J was trimmed by 5 bases and V by 2 bases; bases with no gene match: 10. The whole variable domain, remainder taken from reference TRBV18 and TRBJ2-5, is NAGVMQNPRHLVRRRGQEARLRCSPMKGHSHVYWYRQLPEEGLKFMVYLQKENIIDESGMPKERFSAEFPKEGPSILRIQQVVRGDSAAYFCASSPGTGGRVVETQYFGPGTRLLVL.

This clone was observed a single time. The chain is built from TRBV6-2 or TRBV6-3 and TRBJ2-1; no definite D call. V dropped 5 bases and J dropped 4 bases, with 15 bases sitting between them. CDR1 is MNHEY and CDR2 is SVGEGT in the germline V gene. The CDR3 spans 15 residues. The CDR3 here is CASSPQAPKYNEQFF. CDR3 bases: TGTGCCAGCAGTCCCCAGGCACCTAAATACAATGAGCAGTTCTTC.

The genes are TRBV7-6 and TRBJ2-2; possibly TRBD1 for D (6 bases). The CDR3 is made up of 15 amino acids. V lost 2 bases, J lost 0 bases, and 7 bases lay in between. CDR1 is SGHVS, CDR2 FNYEAQ, per germline. In DNA, the CDR3 is TGTGCCAGCAGCTTAAGACAGGCGAACACCGGGGAGCTGTTTTTT. It specifies CASSLRQANTGELFF.

The chain combines TRBV29-1 with TRBJ2-5; D perhaps matches TRBD1 (6 bases). Germline V gives CDR1 SQVTM, CDR2 ANQGSEA. The CDR3 runs 15 residues. Trimming removed 2 bases from V and 1 base from J, with 14 bases in between. The CDR3 here is CSVEPQGRGQETQYF. CDR3 in DNA: TGCAGCGTTGAACCCCAGGGCAGGGGCCAAGAGACCCAGTACTTC.

This chain joins TRBV5-8 and TRBJ2-7, with D possibly matching TRBD2 (5 bases). Germline assignment: CDR1 SGHTS and CDR2 YDEGEE. The length of the CDR3 is 14 residues. Trimming removed 3 bases from V and 3 bases from J, with 13 bases in between. DNA of the CDR3: TGTGCCAGCAGCTCCCGGACGGGAAACTACGAGCAGTACTTC. This translates into CASSSRTGNYEQYF.

The CDR3 DNA follows: TGTGCCAGCAGCCCCCAGCTAGGAGTTAACTATGGCTACACCTTC. Amino acids: CASSPQLGVNYGYTF. The chain uses TRBV7-8 and TRBJ1-2; D not resolved. The CDR3 runs to 15 residues. V was shortened by 5 bases and J by 1 base, with 14 bases between the two germline ends. Germline V gene sequence: CDR1 SGHVS, CDR2 FQNEAQ. Based on the CDR3 plus reference TRBV7-8 and TRBJ1-2, the full variable domain is GAGVSQSPRYKVAKRGQDVALRCDPISGHVSLFWYQQALGQGPEFLTYFQNEAQLDKSGLPSDRFFAERPEGSVSTLKIQRTQQEDSAVYLCASSPQLGVNYGYTFGSGTRLTVV.

The genes are TRBV7-3 and TRBJ2-1; 10 nucleotides align to TRBD2. The CDR3 is 15 amino acids. CDR1 and CDR2 from the germline V gene are SGHTA and FQGTGA. The J segment lost 9 bases and the V segment lost 5 bases, leaving 10 bases of the junction unmatched. The CDR3 protein is CASSPSGSGGLEQFF. The CDR3 DNA follows: TGTGCCAGCAGCCCCTCCGGTAGCGGGGGGCTTGAGCAGTTCTTC.

This clone has a handful of counts. The rearrangement uses TRBV21-1 and TRBJ2-2; the listed D gene, TRBD1, was not tested against the DNA. TRBV21-1 is given as a pseudogene. CDR3 length: 16 residues. The CDR3 DNA reads TGTGCCAGCAGCAAACCCGCAGGAAAAGACGCCGGGGAGCTGTTTTTT. This codes for CASSKPAGKDAGELFF.